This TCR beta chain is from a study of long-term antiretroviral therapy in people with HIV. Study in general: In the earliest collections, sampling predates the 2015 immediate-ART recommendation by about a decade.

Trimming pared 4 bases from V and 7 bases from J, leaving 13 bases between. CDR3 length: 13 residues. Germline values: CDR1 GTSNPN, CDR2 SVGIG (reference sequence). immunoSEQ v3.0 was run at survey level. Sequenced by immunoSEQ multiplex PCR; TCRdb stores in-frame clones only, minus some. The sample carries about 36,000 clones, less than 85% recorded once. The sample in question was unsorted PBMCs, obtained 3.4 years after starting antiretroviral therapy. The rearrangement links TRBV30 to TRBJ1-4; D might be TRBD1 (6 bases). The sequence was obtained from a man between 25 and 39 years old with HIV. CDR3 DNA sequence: TGTGCCTGGAACAGGGATATGGGTGAAAAACTGTTTTTT. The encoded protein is CAWNRDMGEKLFF.